The present TCR beta chain was sequenced within a study of blood T cells in healthy people across ages. CDR1 is MNHEY and CDR2 is SMNVEV in the germline V gene (reference sequence). With 3 bases removed from V and 5 bases from J, the gap between germline ends came to 19 bases. This CDR3 is 16 amino acids long. The authors ran a second PCR of 7 to 11 cycles using a sample-barcoded 5' primer and a J-beta primer mix. From the 5' RACE reads, TCRdb called clonotypes with MiXCR, one entry per CDR3 protein. The table includes 850,000 to 950,000 distinct CDR3 sequences, under 35% detected once. Regarding the study as a whole: Unknown CMV status may confound age-related changes in expanded clones.

This clonotype was counted a few times. Antigen unknown. The sequenced sample was blood. This receptor was identified in a woman older than 75 in good health. The chain recombines TRBV27 with TRBJ1-2, with D perhaps TRBD1 (5 bases). CDR3 loop: CASSLDNTAGWYGYTF. CDR3 in DNA: TGTGCCAGCAGTTTGGACAATACCGCCGGGTGGTATGGCTACACCTTC.